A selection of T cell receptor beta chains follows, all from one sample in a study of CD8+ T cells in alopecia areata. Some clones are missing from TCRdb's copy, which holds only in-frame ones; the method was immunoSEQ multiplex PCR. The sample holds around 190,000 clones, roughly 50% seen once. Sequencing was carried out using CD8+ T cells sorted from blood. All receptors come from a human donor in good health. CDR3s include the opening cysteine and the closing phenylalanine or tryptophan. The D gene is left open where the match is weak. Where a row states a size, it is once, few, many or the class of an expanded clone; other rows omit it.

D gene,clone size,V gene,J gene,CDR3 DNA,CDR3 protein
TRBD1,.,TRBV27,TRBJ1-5,TGTGCCAGCAGTTTCAGGGGGAGCAATCAGCCCCAGCATTTT,CASSFRGSNQPQHF
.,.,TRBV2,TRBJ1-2,TGTGCCAGCACCACGGGGCAGCTCATATCCCTCTATGGCTACACCTTC,CASTTGQLISLYGYTF
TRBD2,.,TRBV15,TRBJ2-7,TGTGCCACCAGCAGGGGACTAGAATTTGACGAGCAGTACTTC,CATSRGLEFDEQYF
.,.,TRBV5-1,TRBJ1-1,TGCGCCAGCAGCTTGAATACGGGGGAGAACGACTTT,CASSLNTGENDF
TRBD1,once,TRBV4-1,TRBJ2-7,TGCGCCAGCAGCCAAGGGACAGGCTACGAGCAGTACTTC,CASSQGTGYEQYF
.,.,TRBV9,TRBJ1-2,TGTGCCAGCAGCGACGGACAGAGAGCTAACTATGGCTACACCTTC,CASSDGQRANYGYTF
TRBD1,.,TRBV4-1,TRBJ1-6,TGCGCCAGCAGCCCCACATGGACAGGGAATTCACCCCTCCACTTT,CASSPTWTGNSPLHF
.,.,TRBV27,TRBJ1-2,TGTGCCAGCAGTTCGGGGCAAATCTATGGCTACACCTTC,CASSSGQIYGYTF
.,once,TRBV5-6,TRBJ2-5,TGTGCCAGCGCCCCTGCAGGCGGGAACCAAGAGACCCAGTACTTC,CASAPAGGNQETQYF
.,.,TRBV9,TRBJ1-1,TGTGCCAGCGCCCCAAAGAACACTGAAGCTTTCTTT,CASAPKNTEAFF
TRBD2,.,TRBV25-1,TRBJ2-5,TGTGCCAGCAGTGCCCCCTTCCGGGGGGGGCCCGAGACCCAGTACTTC,CASSAPFRGGPETQYF
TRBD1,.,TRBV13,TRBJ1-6,TGTGCCAGCAGCAACCGACAGGGAATTCGCCAAGGTCTCTATAATTCACCCCTCCACTTT,CASSNRQGIRQGLYNSPLHF
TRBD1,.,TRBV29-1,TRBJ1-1,TGCAGCGTTGAAGGGGCAGGGGGCGCGGAGACTGAAGCTTTCTTT,CSVEGAGGAETEAFF
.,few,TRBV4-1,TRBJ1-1,TGCGCCAGCAGCCAAGACGGCGGACTGAACACTGAAGCTTTCTTT,CASSQDGGLNTEAFF
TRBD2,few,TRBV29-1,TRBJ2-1,TGCAGCGTTTTCGGGACTAGCGGGGGGAACGAGCAGTTCTTC,CSVFGTSGGNEQFF
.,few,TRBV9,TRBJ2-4,TGTGCCAGCAGCGTAATAGAGATCGGCATTCAGTACTTC,CASSVIEIGIQYF
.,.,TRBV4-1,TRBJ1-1,TGCGCCAGCAGCCGGGGACCCACTGAAGCTTTCTTT,CASSRGPTEAFF
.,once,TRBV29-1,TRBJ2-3,TGCAGCTCGGGGGCGGGAAATACGCAGTATTTT,CSSGAGNTQYF
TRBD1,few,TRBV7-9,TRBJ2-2,TGTGCCAGCAGCACACCGGGACAGGGTAGCACCGGGGAGCTGTTTTTT,CASSTPGQGSTGELFF
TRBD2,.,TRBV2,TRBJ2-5,TGTGCCAGCAGTGTGAGCGGGGGAGAAGAGACCCAGTACTTC,CASSVSGGEETQYF
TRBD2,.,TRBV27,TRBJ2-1,TGTGCCAGCAGTTTAGGAGCGGGGGGGCTCCGTGAGCAGTTCTTC,CASSLGAGGLREQFF
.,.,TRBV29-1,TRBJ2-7,TGCAGCGCGCTAAGTTCCTACGAGCAGTACTTC,CSALSSYEQYF
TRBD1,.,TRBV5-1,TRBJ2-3,TGCGCCAGCAGCCTAGAAGGGACAGGGGGCACAGATACGCAGTATTTT,CASSLEGTGGTDTQYF
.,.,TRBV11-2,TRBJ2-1,TGTGCCAGCAGCCAGACCAAGGAATACTCCTACAATGAGCAGTTCTTC,CASSQTKEYSYNEQFF
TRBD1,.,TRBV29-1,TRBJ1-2,TGCAGCGTTGCGACAGGGCCTGGGGGCTACACCTTC,CSVATGPGGYTF
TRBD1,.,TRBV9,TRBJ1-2,TGTGCCAGCAGCGGGGGGGACAGACCTTTGAAACTCTATGGCTACACCTTC,CASSGGDRPLKLYGYTF